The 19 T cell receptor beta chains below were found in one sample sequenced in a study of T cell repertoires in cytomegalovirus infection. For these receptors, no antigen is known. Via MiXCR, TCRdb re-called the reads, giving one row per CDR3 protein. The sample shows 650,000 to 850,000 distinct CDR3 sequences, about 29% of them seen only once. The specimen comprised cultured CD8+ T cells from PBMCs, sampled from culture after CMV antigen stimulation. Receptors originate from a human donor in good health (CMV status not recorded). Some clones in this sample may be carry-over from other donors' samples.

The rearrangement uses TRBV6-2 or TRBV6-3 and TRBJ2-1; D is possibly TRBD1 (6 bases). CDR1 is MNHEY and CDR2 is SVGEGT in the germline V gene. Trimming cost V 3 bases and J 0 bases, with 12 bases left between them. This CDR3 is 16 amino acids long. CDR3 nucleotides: TGTGCCAGCAGTTATACAGGGCGTAGCTCCTACAATGAGCAGTTCTTC. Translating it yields CASSYTGRSSYNEQFF.

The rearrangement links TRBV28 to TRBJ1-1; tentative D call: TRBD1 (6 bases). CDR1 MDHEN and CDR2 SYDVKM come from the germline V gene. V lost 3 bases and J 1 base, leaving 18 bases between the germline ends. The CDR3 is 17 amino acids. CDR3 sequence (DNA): TGTGCCAGCAGTTTTAGGGGGATTGGACAGTGGAACACTGAAGCTTTCTTT. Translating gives CASSFRGIGQWNTEAFF.

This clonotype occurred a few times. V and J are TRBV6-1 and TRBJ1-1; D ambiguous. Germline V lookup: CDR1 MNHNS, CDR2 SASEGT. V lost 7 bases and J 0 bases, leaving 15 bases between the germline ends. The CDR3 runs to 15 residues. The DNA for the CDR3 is TGTGCCAGCACCCCCCTCTGGGCCGTGAACACTGAAGCTTTCTTT. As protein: CASTPLWAVNTEAFF.

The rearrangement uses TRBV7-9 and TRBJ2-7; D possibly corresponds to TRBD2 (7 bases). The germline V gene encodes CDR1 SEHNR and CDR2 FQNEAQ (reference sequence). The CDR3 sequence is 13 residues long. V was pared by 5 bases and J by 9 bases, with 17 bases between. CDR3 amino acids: CASSGGGRTPQYV. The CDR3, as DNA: TGTGCCAGCAGCGGGGGGGGCCGTACGCCGCAGTACGTC.

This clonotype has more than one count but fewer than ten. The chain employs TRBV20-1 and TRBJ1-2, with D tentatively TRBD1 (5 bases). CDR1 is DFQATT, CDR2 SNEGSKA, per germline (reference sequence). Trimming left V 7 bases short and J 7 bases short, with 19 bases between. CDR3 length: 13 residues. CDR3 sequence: CSVPLQGFGGYTF. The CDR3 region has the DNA TGCAGTGTCCCCCTCCAGGGTTTCGGTGGCTACACCTTC.

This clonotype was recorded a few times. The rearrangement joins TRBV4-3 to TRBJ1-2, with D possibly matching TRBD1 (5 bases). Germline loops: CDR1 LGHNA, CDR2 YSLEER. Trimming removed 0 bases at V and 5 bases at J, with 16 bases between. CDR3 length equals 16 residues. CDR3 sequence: CASSQDSSGRGYGYTF. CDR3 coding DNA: TGCGCCAGCAGCCAAGATTCAAGCGGCCGGGGGTATGGCTACACCTTC.

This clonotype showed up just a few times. CDR3 in DNA: TGTGCCAGCAGTTACTTCGCCAGGGGTGCTGAAGCTTTCTTT. Its translation is CASSYFARGAEAFF. The chain joins TRBV6-5 to TRBJ1-1, with D maybe TRBD1 (6 bases). Per germline, CDR1 MNHEY and CDR2 SVGAGI. Trimming removed 1 base at V and 6 bases at J, with 12 bases between. The CDR3 consists of 14 residues.

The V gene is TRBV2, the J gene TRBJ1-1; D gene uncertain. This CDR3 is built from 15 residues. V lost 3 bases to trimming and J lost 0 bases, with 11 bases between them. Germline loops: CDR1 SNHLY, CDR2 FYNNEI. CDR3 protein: CASSDDGGLNTEAFF. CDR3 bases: TGTGCCAGCAGTGATGACGGTGGGTTGAACACTGAAGCTTTCTTT.

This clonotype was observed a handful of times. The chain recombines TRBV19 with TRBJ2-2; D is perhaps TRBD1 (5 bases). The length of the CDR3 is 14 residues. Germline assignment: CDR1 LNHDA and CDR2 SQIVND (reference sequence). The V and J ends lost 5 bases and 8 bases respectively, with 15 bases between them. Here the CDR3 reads CASSWGSPGGELFF. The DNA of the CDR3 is TGTGCCAGTAGTTGGGGCTCCCCAGGAGGGGAGCTGTTTTTT.

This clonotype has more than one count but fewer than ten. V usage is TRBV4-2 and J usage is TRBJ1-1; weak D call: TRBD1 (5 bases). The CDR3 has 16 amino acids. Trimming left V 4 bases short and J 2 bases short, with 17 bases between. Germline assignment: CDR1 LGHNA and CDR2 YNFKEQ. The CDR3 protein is CASSRKTRDGNTEAFF. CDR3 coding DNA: TGTGCCAGCAGCCGGAAAACCCGGGACGGTAACACTGAAGCTTTCTTT.

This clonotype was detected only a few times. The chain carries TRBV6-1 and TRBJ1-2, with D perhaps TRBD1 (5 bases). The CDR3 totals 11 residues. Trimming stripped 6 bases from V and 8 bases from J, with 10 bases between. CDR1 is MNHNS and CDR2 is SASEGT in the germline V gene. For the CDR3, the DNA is TGTGCCAGCAGAAGGGGTTTAGGCTACACCTTC. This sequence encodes CASRRGLGYTF.

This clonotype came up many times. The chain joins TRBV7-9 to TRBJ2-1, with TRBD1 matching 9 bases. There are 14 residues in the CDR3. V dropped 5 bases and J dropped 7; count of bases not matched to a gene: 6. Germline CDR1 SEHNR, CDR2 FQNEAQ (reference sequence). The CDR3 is CASSRTGALNEQFF. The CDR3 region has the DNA TGTGCCAGCAGCAGGACAGGGGCGTTGAATGAGCAGTTCTTC.

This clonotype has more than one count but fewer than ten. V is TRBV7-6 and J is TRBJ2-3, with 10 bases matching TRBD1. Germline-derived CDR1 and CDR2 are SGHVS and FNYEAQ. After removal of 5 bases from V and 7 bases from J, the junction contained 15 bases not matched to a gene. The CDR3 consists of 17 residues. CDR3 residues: CASSPYRDRGRQHTQYF. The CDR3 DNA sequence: TGTGCCAGCAGCCCGTACCGGGACAGGGGCCGGCAGCATACGCAGTATTTT. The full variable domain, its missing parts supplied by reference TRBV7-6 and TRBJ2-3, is GAGVSQSPRYKVTKRGQDVALRCDPISGHVSLYWYRQALGQGPEFLTYFNYEAQQDKSGLPNDRFSAERPEGSISTLTIQRTEQRDSAMYRCASSPYRDRGRQHTQYFGPGTRLTVL.

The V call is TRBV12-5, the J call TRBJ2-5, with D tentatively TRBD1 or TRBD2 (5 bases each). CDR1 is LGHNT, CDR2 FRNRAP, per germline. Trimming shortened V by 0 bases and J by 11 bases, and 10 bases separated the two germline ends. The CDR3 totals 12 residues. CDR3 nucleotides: TGTGCTAGTGGTTTGGTACGGGACGTTCAGTACTTC. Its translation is CASGLVRDVQYF.

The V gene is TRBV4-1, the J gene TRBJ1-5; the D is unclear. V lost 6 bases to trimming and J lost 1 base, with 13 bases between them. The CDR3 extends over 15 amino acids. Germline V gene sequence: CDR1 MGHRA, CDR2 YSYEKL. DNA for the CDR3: TGCGCCAGCAGACCCGAGAGGGTGAGCAATCAGCCCCAGCATTTT. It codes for CASRPERVSNQPQHF.

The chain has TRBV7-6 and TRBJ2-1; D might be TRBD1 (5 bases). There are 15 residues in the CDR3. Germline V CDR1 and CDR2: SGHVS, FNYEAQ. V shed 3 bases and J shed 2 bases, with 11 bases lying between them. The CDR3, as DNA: TGTGCCAGCAGCTTCAGGGCTATAACCTACAATGAGCAGTTCTTC. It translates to CASSFRAITYNEQFF.

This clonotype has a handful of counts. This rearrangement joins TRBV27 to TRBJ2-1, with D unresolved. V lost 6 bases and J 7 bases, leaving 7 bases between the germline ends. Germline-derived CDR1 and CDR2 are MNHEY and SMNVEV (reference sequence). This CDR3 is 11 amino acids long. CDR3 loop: CASSHANEQFF. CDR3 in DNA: TGTGCCAGCAGCCATGCAAATGAGCAGTTCTTC.

Written as DNA, the CDR3 is TGTGCCAGCATGACTCGAGGCTACACCTTC. Residues: CASMTRGYTF. This chain connects TRBV2 to TRBJ1-2; D is unclear. The CDR3 totals 10 residues. Germline values: CDR1 SNHLY, CDR2 FYNNEI. Trimming removed 7 bases from V and 8 bases from J, with 8 bases in between.

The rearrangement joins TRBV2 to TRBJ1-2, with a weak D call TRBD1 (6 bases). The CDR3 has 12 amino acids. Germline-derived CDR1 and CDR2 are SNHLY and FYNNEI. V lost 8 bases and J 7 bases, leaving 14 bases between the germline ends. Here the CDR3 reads CASSAGAFGYTF. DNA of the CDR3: TGTGCCAGCTCCGCGGGGGCGTTTGGCTACACCTTC. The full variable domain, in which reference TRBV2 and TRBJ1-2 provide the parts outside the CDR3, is EPEVTQTPSHQVTQMGQEVILRCVPISNHLYFYWYRQILGQKVEFLVSFYNNEISEKSEIFDDQFSVERPDGSNFTLKIRSTKLEDSAMYFCASSAGAFGYTFGSGTRLTVV.